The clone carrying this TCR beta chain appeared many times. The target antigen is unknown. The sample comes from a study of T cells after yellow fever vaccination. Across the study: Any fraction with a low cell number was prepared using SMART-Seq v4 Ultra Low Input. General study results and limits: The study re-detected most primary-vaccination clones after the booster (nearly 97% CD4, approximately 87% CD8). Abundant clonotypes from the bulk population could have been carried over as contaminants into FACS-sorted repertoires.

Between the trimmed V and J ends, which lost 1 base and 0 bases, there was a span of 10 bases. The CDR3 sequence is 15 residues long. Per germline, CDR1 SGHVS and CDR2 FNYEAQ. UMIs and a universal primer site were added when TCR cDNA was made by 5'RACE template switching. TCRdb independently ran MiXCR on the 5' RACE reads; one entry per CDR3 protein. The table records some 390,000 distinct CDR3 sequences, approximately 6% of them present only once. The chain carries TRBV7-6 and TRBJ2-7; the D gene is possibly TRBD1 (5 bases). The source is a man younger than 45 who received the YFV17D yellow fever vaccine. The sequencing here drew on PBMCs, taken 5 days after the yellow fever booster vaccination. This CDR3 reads CASSLVPDISYEQYF. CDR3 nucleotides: TGTGCCAGCAGCTTAGTTCCGGACATCTCCTACGAGCAGTACTTC.